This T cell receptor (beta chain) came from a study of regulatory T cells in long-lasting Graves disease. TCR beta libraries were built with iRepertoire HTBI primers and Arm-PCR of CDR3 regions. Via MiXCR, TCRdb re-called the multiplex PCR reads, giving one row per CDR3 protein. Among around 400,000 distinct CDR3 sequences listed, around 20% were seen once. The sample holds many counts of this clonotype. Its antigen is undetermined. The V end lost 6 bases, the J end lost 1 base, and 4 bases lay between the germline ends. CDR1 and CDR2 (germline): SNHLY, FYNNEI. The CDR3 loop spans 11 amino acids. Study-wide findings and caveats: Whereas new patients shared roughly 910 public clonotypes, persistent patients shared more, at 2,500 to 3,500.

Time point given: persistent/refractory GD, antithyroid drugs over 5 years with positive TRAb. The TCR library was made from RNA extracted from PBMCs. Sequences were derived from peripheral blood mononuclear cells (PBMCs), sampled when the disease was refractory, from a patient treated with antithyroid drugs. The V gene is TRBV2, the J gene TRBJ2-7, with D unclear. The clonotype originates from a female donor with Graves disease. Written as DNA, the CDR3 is TGTGCCAGCAGACAGTCCTACGAGCAGTACTTC. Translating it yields CASRQSYEQYF.